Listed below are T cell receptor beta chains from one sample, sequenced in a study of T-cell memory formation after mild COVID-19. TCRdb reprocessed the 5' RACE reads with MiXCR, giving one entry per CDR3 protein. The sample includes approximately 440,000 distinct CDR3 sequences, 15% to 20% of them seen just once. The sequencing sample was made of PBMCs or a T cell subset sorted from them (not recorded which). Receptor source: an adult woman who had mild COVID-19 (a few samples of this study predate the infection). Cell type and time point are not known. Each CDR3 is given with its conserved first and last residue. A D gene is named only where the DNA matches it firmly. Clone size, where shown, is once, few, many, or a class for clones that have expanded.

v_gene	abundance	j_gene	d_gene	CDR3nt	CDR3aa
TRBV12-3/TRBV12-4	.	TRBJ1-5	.	TGTGCCAGCAGTCCCCTGGGCCCTTCGGGCAATCAGCCCCAGCATTTT	CASSPLGPSGNQPQHF
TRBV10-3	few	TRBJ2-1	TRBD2	TGTGCCATCAGTGGTTCAACTAGCGGGAGTAGCAATGAGCAGTTCTTC	CAISGSTSGSSNEQFF
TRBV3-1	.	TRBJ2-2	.	TGTGCCAGCAGCCACTATTCTTACTGGATGAACACCGGGGAGCTGTTTTTT	CASSHYSYWMNTGELFF
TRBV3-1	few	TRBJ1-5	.	TGTGCCAGCAGCCAAGGTACAGGTTCTCATCAGCCCCAGCATTTT	CASSQGTGSHQPQHF
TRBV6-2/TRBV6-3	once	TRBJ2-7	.	TGTGCCAGCAGTTACGCGGAGGAGTACGAGCAGTACTTC	CASSYAEEYEQYF
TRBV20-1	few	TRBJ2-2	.	TGCAGTGCTAGAGATCCCTCGGCGAACACCGGGGAGCTGTTTTTT	CSARDPSANTGELFF
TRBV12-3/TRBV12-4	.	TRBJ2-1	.	TGTGCCAGCCAACAGGGCAATGAGCAGTTCTTC	CASQQGNEQFF
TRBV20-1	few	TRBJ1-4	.	TGCAGTGCGGCCCCCGGGACACTAGGTGAAAAACTGTTTTTT	CSAAPGTLGEKLFF
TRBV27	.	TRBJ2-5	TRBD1	TGTGCCAGCAGTCCACTCCCGGGGACAGGGGCACAGACCCAGTACTTC	CASSPLPGTGAQTQYF
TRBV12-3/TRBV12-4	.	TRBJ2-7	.	TGTGCCAGCAGTTTCGGAGGGGGGGGATCCTACGAGCAGTACTTC	CASSFGGGGSYEQYF
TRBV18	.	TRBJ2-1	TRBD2	TGTGCCAGCTCACTTCCCCTAGCGGGTTACAATGAGCAGTTCTTC	CASSLPLAGYNEQFF
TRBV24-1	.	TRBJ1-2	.	TGTGCCACCAGTGATTTGGACACCGTTGGCTACACCTTC	CATSDLDTVGYTF
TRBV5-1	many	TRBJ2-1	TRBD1	TGCGCCAGCAGCTTGGCTCTGGGACAGGGGGTTATTGAGCAGTTCTTC	CASSLALGQGVIEQFF
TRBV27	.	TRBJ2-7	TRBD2	TGTGCCAGCAGTAGTCTAGCGGGCTACGAGCAGTACTTC	CASSSLAGYEQYF
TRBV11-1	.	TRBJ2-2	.	TGTGCCAGCAGCTTAGAGGGGGATTGGACCGGGGAGCTGTTTTTT	CASSLEGDWTGELFF
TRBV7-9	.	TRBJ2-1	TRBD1	TGTGCCAGCAGCTTAGGCAGGGGGCGCTTTAGCTCCTACAATGAGCAGTTCTTC	CASSLGRGRFSSYNEQFF
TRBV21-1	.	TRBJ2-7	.	TGTGCCAGCAGCGCGAAACGGGGTCCGATCGAAAACCACGAGCAGTACTTC	CASSAKRGPIENHEQYF
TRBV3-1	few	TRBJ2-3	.	TGTGCCAGCAGCCTCCAGCGGGATACGCAGTATTTT	CASSLQRDTQYF
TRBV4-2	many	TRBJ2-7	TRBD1	TGTGCCAGCAGCCTCACAGGACAGGGCGGCTACGAGCAGTACTTC	CASSLTGQGGYEQYF
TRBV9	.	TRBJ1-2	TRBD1	TGTGCCAGCAGCAACAGGGGTGGCTACACCTTC	CASSNRGGYTF
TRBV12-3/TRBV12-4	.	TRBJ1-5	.	TGTGCCAGCAGTTTCCGCATTGATCAGCCCCAGCATTTT	CASSFRIDQPQHF
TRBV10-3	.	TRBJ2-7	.	TGTGCCACATCGGCTGACAGTCGTAACGAGCAGTACTTC	CATSADSRNEQYF
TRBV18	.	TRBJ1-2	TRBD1	TGTGCCAGCTCACCAGGAGGGACAGGGGCAAACTATGGCTACACCTTC	CASSPGGTGANYGYTF
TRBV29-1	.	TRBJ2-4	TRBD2	TGCAGCGTTGGCGCTCGAAGCACTGGACTAGCGGGAATTGGCATTCAGTACTTC	CSVGARSTGLAGIGIQYF
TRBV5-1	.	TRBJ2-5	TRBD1	TGCGCCAGCAGCTTCAGGACAGGAGAGACCCAGTACTTC	CASSFRTGETQYF
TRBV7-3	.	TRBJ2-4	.	TGTGCCAGCAGCTTAAGAGGGGGACCGGGACTAAGTCAAAACATTCAGTACTTC	CASSLRGGPGLSQNIQYF
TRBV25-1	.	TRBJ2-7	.	TGTGCCAGCAGTGATTTCAGGGCAGGGCGAACCTACGAGCAGTACTTC	CASSDFRAGRTYEQYF